This TCR beta chain was captured in a study of blood T cell repertoires in COVID-19. Study-wide context: Acute and convalescent COVID-19 samples came from the United States, Italy and Spain. T cells, B-cell-depleted T cells, or PBMCs provided the cDNA or gDNA that served as material.

Trimming cost V 6 bases and J 1 base, with 9 bases left between them. The CDR3 is 13 residues long. Germline-derived CDR1 and CDR2 are MDHEN and SYDVKM. This clone turned up a few times. Sequenced by immunoSEQ multiplex PCR; TCRdb stores in-frame clones only, minus some. Seen here are 120,000 or so clones, 87% observed once, and the top ten hold roughly 8%. The sequence was obtained from a human donor in a cohort sampled during active COVID-19. The genes are TRBV28 and TRBJ1-1; D is possibly TRBD1 (5 bases). The source material was peripheral blood. CDR3 sequence reads: CASRGGTNTEAFF. The CDR3 nucleotides are TGTGCCAGCAGGGGGGGGACGAACACTGAAGCTTTCTTT.